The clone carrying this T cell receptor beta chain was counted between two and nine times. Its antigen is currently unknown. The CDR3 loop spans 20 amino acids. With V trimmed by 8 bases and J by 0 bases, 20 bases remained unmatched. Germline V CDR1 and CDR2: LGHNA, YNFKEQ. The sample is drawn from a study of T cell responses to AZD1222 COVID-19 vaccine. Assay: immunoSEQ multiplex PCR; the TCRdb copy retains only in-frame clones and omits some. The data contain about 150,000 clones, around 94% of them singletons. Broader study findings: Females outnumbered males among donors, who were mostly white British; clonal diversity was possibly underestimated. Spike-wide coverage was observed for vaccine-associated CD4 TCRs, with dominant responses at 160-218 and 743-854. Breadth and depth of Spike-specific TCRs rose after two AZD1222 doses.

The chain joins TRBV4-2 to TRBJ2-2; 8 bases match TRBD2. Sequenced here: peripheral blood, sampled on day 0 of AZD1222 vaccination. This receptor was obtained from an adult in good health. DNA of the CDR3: TGTGCCAGCTCAACGGTAAAACCGGGACTAGGATACGCGAACACCGGGGAGCTGTTTTTT. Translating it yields CASSTVKPGLGYANTGELFF.